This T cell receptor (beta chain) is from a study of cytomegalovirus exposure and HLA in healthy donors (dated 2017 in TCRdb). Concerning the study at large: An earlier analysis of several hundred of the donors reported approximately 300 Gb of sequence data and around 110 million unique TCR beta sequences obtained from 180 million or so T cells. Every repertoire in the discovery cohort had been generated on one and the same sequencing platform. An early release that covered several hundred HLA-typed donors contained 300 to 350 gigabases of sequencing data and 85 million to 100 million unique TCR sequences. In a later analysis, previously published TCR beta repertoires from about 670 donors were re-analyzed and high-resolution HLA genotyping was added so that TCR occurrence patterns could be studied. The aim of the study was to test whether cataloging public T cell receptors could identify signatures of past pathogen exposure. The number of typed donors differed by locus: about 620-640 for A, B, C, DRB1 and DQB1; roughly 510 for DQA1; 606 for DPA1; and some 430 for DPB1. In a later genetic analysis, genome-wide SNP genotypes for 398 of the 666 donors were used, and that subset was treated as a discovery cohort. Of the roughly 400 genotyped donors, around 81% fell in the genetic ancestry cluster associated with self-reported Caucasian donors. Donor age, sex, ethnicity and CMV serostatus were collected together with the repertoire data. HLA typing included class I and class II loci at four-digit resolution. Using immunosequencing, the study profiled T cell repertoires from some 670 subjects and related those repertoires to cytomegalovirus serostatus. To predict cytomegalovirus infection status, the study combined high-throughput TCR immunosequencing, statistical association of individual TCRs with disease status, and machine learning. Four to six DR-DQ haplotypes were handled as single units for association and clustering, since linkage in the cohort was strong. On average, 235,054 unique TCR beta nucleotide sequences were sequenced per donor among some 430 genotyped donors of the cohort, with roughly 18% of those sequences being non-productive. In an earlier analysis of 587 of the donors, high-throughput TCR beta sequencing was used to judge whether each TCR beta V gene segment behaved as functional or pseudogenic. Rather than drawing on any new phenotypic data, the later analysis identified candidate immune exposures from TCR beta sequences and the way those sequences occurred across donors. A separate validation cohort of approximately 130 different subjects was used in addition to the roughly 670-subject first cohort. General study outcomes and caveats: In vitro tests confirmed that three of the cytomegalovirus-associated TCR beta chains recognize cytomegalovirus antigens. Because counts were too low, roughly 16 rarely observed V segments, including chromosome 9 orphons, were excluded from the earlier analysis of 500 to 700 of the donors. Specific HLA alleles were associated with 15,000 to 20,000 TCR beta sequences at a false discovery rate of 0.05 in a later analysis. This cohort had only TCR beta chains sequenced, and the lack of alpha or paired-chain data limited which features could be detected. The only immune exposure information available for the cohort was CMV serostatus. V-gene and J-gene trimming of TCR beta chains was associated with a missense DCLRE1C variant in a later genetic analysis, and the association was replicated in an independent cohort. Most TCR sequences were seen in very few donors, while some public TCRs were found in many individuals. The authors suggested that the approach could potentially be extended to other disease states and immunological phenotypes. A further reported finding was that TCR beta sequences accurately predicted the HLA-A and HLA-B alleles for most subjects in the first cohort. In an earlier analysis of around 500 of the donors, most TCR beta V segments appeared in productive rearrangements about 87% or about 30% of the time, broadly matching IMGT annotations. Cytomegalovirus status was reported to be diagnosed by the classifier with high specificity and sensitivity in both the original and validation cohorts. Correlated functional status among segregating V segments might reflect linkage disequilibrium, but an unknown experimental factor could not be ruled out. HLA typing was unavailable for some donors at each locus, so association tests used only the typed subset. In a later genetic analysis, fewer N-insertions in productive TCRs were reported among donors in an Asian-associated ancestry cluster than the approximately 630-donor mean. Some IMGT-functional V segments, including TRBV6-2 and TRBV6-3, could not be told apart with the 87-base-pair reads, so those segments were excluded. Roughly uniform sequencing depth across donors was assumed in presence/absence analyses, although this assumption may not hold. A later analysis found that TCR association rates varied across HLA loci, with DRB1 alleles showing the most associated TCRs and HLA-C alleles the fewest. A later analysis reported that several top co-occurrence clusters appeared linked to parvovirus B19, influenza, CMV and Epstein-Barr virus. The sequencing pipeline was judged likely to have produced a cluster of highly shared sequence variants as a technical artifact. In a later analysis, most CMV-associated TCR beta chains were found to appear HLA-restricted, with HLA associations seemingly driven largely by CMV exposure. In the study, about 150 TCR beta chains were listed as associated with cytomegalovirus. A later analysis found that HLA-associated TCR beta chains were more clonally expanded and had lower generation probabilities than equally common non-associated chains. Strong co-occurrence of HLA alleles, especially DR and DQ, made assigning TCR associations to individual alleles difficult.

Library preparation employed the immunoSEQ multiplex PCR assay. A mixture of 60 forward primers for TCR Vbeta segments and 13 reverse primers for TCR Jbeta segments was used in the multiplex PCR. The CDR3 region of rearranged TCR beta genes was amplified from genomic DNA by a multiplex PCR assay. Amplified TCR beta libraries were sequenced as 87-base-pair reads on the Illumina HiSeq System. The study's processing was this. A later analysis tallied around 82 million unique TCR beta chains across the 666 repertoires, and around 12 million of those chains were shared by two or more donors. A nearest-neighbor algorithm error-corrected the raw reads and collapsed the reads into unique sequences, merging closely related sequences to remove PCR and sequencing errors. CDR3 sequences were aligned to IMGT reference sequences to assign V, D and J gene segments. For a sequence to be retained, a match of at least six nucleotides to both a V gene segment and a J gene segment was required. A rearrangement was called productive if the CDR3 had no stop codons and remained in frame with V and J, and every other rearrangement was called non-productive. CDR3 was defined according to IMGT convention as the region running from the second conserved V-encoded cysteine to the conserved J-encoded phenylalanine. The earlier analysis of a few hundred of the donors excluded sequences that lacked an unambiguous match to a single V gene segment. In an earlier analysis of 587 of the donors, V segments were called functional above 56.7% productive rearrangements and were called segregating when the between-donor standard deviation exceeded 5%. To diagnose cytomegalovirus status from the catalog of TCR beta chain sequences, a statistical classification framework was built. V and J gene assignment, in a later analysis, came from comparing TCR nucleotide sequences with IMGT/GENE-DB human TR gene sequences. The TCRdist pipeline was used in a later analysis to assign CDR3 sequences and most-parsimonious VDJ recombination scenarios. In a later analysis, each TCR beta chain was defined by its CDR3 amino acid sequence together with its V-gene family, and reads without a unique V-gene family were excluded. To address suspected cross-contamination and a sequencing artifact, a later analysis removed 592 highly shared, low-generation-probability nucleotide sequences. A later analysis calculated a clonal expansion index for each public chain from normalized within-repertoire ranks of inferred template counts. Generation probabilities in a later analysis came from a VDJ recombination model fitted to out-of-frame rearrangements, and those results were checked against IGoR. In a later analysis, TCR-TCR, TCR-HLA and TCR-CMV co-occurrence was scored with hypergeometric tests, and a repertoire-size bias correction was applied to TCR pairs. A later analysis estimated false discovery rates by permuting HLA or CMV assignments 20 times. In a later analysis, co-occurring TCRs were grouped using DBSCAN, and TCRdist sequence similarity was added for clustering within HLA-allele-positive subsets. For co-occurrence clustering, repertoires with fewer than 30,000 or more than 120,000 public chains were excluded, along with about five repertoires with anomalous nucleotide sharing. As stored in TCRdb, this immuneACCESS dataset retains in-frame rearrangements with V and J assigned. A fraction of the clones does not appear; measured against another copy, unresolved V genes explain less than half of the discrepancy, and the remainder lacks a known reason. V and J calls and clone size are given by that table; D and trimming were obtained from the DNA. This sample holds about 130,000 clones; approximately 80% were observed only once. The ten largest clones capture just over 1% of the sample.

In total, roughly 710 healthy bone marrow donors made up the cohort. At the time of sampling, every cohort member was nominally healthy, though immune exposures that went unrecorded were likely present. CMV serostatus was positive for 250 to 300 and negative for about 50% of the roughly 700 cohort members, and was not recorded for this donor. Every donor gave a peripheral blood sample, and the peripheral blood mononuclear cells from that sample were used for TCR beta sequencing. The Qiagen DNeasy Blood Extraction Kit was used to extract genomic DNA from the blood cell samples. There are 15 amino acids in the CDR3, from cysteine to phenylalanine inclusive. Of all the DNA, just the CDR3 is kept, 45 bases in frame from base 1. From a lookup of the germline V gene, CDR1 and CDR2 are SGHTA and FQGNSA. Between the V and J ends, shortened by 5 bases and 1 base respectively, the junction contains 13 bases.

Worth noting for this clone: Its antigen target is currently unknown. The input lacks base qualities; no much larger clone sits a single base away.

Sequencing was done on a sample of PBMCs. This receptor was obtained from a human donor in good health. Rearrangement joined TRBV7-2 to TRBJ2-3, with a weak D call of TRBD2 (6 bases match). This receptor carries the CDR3 CASSHPAGGTDTQYF. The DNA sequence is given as TGTGCCAGCAGCCACCCAGCGGGTGGCACAGATACGCAGTATTTT.